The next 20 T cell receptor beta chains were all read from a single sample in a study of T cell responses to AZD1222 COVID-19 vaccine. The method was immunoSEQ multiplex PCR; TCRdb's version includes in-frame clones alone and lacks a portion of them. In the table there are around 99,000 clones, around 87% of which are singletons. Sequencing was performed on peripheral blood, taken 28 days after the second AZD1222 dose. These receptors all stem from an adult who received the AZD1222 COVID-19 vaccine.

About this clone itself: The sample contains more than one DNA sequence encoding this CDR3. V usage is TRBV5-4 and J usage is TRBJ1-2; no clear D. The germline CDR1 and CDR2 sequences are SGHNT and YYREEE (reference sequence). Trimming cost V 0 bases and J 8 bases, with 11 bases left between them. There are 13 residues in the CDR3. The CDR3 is CASSLASGNGYTF. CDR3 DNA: TGTGCCAGCAGCTTGGCTTCAGGCAACGGCTACACCTTC.

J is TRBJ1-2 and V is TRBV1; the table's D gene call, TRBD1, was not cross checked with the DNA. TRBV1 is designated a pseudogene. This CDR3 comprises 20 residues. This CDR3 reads CTSSHGYKGDKFRFKDGYTF. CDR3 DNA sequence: TGCACCAGCAGCCATGGTTATAAAGGGGACAAATTCCGTTTTAAGGATGGCTACACCTTC.

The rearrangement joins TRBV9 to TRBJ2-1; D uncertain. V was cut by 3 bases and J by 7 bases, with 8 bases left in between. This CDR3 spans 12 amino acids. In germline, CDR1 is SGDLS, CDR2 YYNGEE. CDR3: CASSAKGNEQFF. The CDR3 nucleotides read TGTGCCAGCAGCGCTAAAGGGAATGAGCAGTTCTTC.

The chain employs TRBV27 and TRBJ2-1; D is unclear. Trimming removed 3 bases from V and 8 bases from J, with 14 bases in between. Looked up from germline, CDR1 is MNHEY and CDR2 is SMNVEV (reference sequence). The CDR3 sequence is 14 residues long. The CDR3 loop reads CASSLGPTEDEQFF. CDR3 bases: TGTGCCAGCAGTTTGGGCCCCACAGAAGATGAGCAGTTCTTC.

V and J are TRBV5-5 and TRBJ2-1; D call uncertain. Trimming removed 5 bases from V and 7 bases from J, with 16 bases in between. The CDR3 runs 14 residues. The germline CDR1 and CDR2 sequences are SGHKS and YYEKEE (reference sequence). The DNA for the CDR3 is TGTGCCAGCAGTCGTTCGGGCTCAACTAATGAGCAGTTCTTC. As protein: CASSRSGSTNEQFF.

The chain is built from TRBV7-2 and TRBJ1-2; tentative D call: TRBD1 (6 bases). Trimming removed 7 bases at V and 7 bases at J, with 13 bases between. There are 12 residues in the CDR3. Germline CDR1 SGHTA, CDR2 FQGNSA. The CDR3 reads CASTTGTLGYTF. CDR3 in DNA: TGTGCCAGCACCACAGGGACTCTTGGCTACACCTTC.

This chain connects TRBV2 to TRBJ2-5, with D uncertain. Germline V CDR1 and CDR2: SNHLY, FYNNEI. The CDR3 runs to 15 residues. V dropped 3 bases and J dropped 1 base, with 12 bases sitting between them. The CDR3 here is CASSEVVGFQETQYF. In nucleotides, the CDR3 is TGTGCCAGCAGTGAGGTCGTAGGATTCCAAGAGACCCAGTACTTC.

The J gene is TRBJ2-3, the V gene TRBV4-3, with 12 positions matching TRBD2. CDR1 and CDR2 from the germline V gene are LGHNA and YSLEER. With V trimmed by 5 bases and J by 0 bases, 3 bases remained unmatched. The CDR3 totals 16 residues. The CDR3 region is CASSSSGRASTDTQYF. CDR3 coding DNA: TGCGCCAGCAGCTCTAGCGGGAGGGCTAGCACAGATACGCAGTATTTT.

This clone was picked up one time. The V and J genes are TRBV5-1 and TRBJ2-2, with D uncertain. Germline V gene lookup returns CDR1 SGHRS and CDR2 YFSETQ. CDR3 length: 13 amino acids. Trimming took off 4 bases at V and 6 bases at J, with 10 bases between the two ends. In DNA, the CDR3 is TGCGCCAGCAGCCATCCCCACTCCGGGGAGCTGTTTTTT. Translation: CASSHPHSGELFF. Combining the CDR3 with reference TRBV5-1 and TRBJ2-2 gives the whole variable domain KAGVTQTPRYLIKTRGQQVTLSCSPISGHRSVSWYQQTPGQGLQFLFEYFSETQRNKGNFPGRFSGRQFSNSRSEMNVSTLELGDSALYLCASSHPHSGELFFGEGSRLTVL.

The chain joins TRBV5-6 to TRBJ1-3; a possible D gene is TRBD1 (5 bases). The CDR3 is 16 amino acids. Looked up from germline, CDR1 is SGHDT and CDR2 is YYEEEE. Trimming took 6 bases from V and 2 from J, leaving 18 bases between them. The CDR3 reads CASTHGGTFPGNTIYF. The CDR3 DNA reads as TGTGCCAGCACCCATGGGGGTACGTTCCCTGGAAACACCATATATTTT.

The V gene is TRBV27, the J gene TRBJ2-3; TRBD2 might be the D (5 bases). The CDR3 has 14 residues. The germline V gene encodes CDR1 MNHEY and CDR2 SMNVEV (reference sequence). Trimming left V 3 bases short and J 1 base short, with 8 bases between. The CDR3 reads CASSFHSGTDTQYF. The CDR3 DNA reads TGTGCCAGCAGTTTCCATAGCGGCACAGATACGCAGTATTTT.

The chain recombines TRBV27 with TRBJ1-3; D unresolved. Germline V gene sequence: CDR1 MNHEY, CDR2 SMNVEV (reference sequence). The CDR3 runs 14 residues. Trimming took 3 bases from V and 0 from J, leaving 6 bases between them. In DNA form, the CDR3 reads TGTGCCAGCAGTTTCAGTCGCTCTGGAAACACCATATATTTT. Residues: CASSFSRSGNTIYF.

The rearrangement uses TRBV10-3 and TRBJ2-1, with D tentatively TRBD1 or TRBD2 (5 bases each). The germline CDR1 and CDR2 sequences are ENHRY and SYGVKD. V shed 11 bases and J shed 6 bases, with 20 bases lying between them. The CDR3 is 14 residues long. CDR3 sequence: CASRDASRGNEQFF. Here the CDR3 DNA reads TGTGCCTCTAGGGACGCGTCCAGAGGCAATGAGCAGTTCTTC.

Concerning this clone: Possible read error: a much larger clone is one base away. CDR3 in amino acids: CSVLNTEAFF. The CDR3 DNA sequence: TGCAGCGTTCTGAACACTGAAGCTTTCTTT. This chain joins TRBV29-1 and TRBJ1-1, with D uncertain. V gave up 5 bases and J gave up 0 bases, with 1 base separating them. In germline, CDR1 is SQVTM, CDR2 ANQGSEA. This CDR3 has 10 residues.

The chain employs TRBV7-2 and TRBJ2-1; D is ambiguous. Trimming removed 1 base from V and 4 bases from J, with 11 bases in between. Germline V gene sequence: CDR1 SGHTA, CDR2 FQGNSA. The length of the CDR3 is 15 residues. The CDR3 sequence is CASSLVEDGYNEQFF. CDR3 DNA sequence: TGTGCCAGCAGCTTAGTAGAGGACGGTTACAATGAGCAGTTCTTC.

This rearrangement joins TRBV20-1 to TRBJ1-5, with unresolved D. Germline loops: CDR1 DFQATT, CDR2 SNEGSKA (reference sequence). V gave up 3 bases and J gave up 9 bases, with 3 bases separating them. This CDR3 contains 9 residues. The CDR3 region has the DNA TGCAGTGCTAGGATGCCCCAGCATTTT. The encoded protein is CSARMPQHF.

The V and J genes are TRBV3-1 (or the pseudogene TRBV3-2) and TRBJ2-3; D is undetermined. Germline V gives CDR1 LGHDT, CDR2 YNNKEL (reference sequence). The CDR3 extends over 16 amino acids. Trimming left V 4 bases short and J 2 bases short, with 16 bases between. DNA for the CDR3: TGTGCCAGCAGCCTAAGGATTGACGGATACACAGATACGCAGTATTTT. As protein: CASSLRIDGYTDTQYF.

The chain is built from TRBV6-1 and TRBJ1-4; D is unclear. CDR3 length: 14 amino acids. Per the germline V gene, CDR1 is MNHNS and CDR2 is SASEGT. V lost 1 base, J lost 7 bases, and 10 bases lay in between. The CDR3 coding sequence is TGTGCCAGCAGTGAAGGACCCGGCAGTGAAAAACTGTTTTTT. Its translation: CASSEGPGSEKLFF.

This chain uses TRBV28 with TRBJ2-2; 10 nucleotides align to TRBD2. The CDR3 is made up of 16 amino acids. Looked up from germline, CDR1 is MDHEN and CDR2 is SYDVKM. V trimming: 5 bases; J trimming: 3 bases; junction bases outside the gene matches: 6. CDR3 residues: CASSAPSGSDTGELFF. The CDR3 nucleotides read TGTGCCAGCAGTGCCCCTAGCGGGAGCGACACCGGGGAGCTGTTTTTT.

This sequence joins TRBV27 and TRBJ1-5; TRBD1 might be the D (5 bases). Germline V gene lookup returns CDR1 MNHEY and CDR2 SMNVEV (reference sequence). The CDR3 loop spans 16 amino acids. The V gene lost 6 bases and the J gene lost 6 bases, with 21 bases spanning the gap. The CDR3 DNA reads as TGTGCCAGCAGCCTAACGGGGGGAGCGGTTGGTCAGCCCCAGCATTTT. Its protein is CASSLTGGAVGQPQHF.